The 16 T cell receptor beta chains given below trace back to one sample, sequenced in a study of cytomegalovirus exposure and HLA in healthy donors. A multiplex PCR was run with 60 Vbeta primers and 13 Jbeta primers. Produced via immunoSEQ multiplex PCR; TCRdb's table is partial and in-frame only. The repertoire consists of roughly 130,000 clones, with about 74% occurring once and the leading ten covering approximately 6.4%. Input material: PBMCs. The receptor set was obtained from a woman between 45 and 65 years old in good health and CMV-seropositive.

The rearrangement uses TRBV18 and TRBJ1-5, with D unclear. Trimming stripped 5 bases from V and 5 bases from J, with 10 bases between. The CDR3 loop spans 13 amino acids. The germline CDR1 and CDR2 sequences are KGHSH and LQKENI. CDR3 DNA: TGTGCCAGCTCAATTAGGCAGGATCAGCCCCAGCATTTT. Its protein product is CASSIRQDQPQHF.

The CDR3 region is CASGLGSGVGETQYF. CDR3 nucleotides: TGTGCTAGTGGTTTGGGGTCGGGGGTGGGAGAGACCCAGTACTTC. The gene calls are TRBV12-5 and TRBJ2-5, with TRBD2 as a possible D gene (6 bases). V dropped 1 base and J dropped 4 bases, with 13 bases sitting between them. The CDR3 contains 15 residues. Germline CDR1 reads LGHNT; CDR2 reads FRNRAP.

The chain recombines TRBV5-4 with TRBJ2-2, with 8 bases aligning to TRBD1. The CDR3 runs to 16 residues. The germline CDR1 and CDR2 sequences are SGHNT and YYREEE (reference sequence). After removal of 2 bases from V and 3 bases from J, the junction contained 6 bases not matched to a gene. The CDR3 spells CASSFFRGLDTGELFF. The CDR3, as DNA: TGTGCCAGCAGCTTCTTCAGGGGGCTTGACACCGGGGAGCTGTTTTTT.

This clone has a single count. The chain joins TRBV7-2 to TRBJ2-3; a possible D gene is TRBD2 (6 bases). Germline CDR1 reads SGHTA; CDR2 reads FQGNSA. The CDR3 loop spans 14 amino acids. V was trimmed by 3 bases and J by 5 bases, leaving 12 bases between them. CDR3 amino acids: CASSLKTREDTQYF. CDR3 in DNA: TGTGCCAGCAGCTTGAAGACTAGAGAAGATACGCAGTATTTT. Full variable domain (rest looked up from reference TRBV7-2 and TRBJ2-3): GAGVSQSPSNKVTEKGKDVELRCDPISGHTALYWYRQSLGQGLEFLIYFQGNSAPDKSGLPSDRFSAERTGGSVSTLTIQRTQQEDSAVYLCASSLKTREDTQYFGPGTRLTVL.

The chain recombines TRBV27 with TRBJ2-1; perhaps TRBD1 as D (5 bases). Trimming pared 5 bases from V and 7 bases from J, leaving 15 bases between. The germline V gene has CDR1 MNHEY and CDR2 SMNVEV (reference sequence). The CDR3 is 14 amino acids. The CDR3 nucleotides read TGTGCCAGCAGTACGGTGACAGTTGTAAATGAGCAGTTCTTC. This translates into CASSTVTVVNEQFF.

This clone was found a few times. In nucleotides, the CDR3 is TGTGCCAGCAGTGAACGTGTTTCCTCTGGGGCCAACGTCCTGACTTTC. This sequence encodes CASSERVSSGANVLTF. This chain uses TRBV6-1 with TRBJ2-6; no clear D. There are 16 residues in the CDR3. The V end lost 2 bases, the J end lost 0 bases, and 8 bases lay between the germline ends. The germline V gene encodes CDR1 MNHNS and CDR2 SASEGT.

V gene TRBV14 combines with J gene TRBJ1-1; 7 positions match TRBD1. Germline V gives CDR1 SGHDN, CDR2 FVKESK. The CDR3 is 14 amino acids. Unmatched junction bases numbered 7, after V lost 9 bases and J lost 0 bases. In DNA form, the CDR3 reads TGTGCCAGTGCGGGACAGCCCATGAACACTGAAGCTTTCTTT. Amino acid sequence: CASAGQPMNTEAFF.

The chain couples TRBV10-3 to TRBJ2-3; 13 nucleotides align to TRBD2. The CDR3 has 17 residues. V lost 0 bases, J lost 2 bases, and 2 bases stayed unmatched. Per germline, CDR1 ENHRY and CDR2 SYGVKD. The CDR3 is CAISESGLAGFTDTQYF. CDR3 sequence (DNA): TGTGCCATCAGTGAGTCGGGACTAGCGGGGTTCACAGATACGCAGTATTTT.

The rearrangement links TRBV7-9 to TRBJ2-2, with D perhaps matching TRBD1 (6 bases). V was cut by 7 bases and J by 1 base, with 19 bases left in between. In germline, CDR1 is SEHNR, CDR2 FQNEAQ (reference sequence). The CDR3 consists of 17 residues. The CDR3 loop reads CASTIDWTDVNTGELFF. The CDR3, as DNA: TGTGCCAGCACCATAGACTGGACAGACGTGAACACCGGGGAGCTGTTTTTT.

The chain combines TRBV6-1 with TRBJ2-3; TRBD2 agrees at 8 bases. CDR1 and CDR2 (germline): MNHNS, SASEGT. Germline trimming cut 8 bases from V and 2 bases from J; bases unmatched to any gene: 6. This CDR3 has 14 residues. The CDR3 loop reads CASGGGLDTDTQYF. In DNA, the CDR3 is TGTGCCAGCGGCGGGGGACTAGACACAGATACGCAGTATTTT.

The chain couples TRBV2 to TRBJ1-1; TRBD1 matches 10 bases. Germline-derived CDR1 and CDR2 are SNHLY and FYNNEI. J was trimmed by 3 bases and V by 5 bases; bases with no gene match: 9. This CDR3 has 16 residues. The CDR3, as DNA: TGTGCCAGCAGTTTCTCCGGGACAGGGGCCGACACTGAAGCTTTCTTT. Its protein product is CASSFSGTGADTEAFF.

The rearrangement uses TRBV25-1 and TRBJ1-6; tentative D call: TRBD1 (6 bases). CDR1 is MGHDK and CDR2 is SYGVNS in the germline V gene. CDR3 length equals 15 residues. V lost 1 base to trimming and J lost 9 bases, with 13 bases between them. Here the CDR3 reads CASSESSGRGSPLHF. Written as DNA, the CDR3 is TGTGCCAGCAGTGAATCGTCGGGCAGGGGTTCACCCCTCCACTTT.

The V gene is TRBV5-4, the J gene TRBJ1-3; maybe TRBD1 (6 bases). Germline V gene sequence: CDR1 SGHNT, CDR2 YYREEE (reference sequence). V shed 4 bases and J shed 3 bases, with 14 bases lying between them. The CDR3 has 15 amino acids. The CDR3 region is CASSPQGLNGNTIYF. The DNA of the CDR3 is TGTGCCAGCAGCCCGCAGGGGCTTAATGGAAACACCATATATTTT.

CDR3 protein: CASTWREYTEAFF. CDR3 bases: TGTGCCAGCACTTGGCGGGAGTACACTGAAGCTTTCTTT. The chain uses TRBV6-4 and TRBJ1-1; D is uncertain. Trimming cost V 7 bases and J 3 bases, with 12 bases left between them. CDR1 MRHNA and CDR2 SNTAGT come from the germline V gene. The CDR3 has 13 residues.

CDR3 DNA: TGTGCCAGCCGAAGGACGGGGGGAACAGATACGCAGTATTTT. It encodes CASRRTGGTDTQYF. The chain has TRBV6-5 and TRBJ2-3; 7 bases match TRBD2. The CDR3 is 14 residues long. Unmatched junction bases numbered 8, after V lost 8 bases and J lost 3 bases. Germline CDR1 reads MNHEY; CDR2 reads SVGAGI.

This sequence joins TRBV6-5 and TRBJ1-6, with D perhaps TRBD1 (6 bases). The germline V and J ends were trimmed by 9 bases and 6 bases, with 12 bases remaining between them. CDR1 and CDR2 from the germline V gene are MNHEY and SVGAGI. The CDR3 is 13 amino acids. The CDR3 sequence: CASQDSRNSPLHF. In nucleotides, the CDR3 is TGTGCCAGTCAGGACAGTCGTAATTCACCCCTCCACTTT.